Described below is a single TCR beta chain sequence and its context. The antigen is undetermined. This sample stems from a study of cytomegalovirus exposure and HLA in healthy donors. Across the study: Sequencing of about 179 million T cells in an earlier analysis found 100 million or so unique TCR beta sequences. Among the approximately 400 genotyped donors, 65% to 85% were placed in the Caucasian-associated ancestry cluster. Study results and limitations: For cytomegalovirus status, the classifier reportedly gave diagnoses with high specificity and sensitivity. Some segments of the V type, notably TRBV6-2 and TRBV6-3, were excluded as indistinguishable.

V lost 6 bases to trimming and J lost 5 bases, with 11 bases between them. From germline, CDR1 is MNHEY and CDR2 SVGAGI. The CDR3 runs 12 residues. The PCR used 60 Vbeta and 13 Jbeta primers. Method: immunoSEQ multiplex PCR; TCRdb's copy keeps in-frame clones and lacks some. Here the sample table reports about 160,000 clones. The V and J genes are TRBV6-5 and TRBJ2-7, with D tentatively TRBD1 (6 bases). The sequencing sample was made of PBMCs. The sequence was obtained from a man aged 25-45 years in good health and CMV-seronegative. The chain's CDR3 is CASSDRFHEQYF. In DNA, the CDR3 is TGTGCCAGCAGCGACAGGTTCCACGAGCAGTACTTC.